This T cell receptor beta chain was identified during a study of blood T cell repertoires in COVID-19. Repertoires were generated with immunoSEQ multiplex PCR, while TCRdb's copy carries only in-frame clones and drops some. Of 200,000 to 250,000 clones in the sample, approximately 82% are singletons; the top ten hold 3.4%. J was trimmed by 4 bases and V by 5 bases; bases with no gene match: 6. The CDR3 is made up of 15 amino acids. Germline assignment: CDR1 PRHDT and CDR2 FYEKMQ (reference sequence). The receptor was derived from a woman aged 18-29 years with acute or convalescent COVID-19. The chain joins TRBV13 to TRBJ1-1; TRBD1 aligns across 11 bases. The source material was peripheral blood. CDR3 bases: TGTGCCAGCAGCCTCGGACAGGGGGCCACCACTGAAGCTTTCTTT. Its translation: CASSLGQGATTEAFF.